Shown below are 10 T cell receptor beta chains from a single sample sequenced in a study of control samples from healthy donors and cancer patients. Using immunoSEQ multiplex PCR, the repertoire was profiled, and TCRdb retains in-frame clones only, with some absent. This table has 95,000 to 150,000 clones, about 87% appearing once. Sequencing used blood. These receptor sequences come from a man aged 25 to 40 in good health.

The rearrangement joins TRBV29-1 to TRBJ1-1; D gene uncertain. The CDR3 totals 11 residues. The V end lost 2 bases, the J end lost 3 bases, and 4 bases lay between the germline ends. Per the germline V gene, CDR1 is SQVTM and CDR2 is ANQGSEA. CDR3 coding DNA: TGCAGCGTTGAAAAGGACACTGAAGCTTTCTTT. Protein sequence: CSVEKDTEAFF. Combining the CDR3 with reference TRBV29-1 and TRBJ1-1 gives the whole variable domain SAVISQKPSRDICQRGTSLTIQCQVDSQVTMMFWYRQQPGQSLTLIATANQGSEATYESGFVIDKFPISRPNLTFSTLTVSNMSPEDSSIYLCSVEKDTEAFFGQGTRLTVV.

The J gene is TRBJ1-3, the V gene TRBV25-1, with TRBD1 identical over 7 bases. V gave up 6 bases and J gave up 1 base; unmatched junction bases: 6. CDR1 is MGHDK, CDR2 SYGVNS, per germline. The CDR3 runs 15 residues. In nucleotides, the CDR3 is TGTGCCAGCAGCCCCGGGACAGTTTCTGGAAACACCATATATTTT. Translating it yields CASSPGTVSGNTIYF.

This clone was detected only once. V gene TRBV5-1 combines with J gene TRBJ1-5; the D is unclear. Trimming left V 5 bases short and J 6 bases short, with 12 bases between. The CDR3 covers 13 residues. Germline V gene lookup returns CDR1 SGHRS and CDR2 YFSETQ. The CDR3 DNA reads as TGCGCCAGCAGGGGTGGGGAAGGTCAGCCCCAGCATTTT. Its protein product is CASRGGEGQPQHF.

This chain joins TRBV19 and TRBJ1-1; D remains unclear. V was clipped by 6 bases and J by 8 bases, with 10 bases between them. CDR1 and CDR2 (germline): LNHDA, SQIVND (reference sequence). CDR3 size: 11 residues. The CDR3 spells CASRGLQEAFF. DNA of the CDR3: TGTGCCAGTAGAGGGTTACAGGAAGCTTTCTTT.

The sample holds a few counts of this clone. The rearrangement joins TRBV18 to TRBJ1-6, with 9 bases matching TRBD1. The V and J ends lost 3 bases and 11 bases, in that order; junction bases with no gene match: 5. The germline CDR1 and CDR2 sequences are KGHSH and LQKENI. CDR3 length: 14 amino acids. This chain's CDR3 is CASSPGQGFAPLHF. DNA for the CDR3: TGTGCCAGCTCACCTGGACAGGGGTTTGCACCCCTCCACTTT. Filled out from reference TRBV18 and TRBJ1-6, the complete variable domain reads NAGVMQNPRHLVRRRGQEARLRCSPMKGHSHVYWYRQLPEEGLKFMVYLQKENIIDESGMPKERFSAEFPKEGPSILRIQQVVRGDSAAYFCASSPGQGFAPLHFGNGTRLTVT.

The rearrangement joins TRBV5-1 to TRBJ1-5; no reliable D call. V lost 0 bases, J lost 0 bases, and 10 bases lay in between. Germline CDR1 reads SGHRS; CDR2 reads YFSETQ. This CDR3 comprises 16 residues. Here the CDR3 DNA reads TGCGCCAGCAGCTTGGCTCCGGTTGGTAGCAATCAGCCCCAGCATTTT. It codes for CASSLAPVGSNQPQHF.

This chain's CDR3 is CASRRTGAKGNQPQHF. The CDR3 DNA reads TGTGCCAGCAGGAGGACAGGGGCAAAGGGCAATCAGCCCCAGCATTTT. J is TRBJ1-5 and V is TRBV27; 9 nucleotides align to TRBD1. The V and J ends lost 6 bases and 2 bases, in that order; junction bases with no gene match: 8. This CDR3 region has 16 residues. CDR1 and CDR2 from the germline V gene are MNHEY and SMNVEV (reference sequence).

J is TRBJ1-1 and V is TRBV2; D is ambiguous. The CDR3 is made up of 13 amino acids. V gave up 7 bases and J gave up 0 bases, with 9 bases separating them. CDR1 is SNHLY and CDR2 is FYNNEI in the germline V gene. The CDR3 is CASKDTLNTEAFF. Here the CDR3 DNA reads TGTGCCAGCAAAGACACGCTGAACACTGAAGCTTTCTTT.

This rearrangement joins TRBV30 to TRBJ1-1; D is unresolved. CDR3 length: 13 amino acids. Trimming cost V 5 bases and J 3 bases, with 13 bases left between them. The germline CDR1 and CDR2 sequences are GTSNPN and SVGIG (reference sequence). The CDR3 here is CAWAKVQYTEAFF. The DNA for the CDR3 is TGTGCCTGGGCCAAGGTCCAATACACTGAAGCTTTCTTT.

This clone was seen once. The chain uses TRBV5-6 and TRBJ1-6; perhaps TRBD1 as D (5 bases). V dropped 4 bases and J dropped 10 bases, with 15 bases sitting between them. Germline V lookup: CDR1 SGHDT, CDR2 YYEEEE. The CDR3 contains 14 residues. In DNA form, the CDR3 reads TGTGCCAGCAGCCAAGGGTGGGGGGAGTCACCCCTCCACTTT. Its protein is CASSQGWGESPLHF. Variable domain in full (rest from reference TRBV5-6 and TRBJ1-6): DAGVTQSPTHLIKTRGQQVTLRCSPKSGHDTVSWYQQALGQGPQFIFQYYEEEERQRGNFPDRFSGHQFPNYSSELNVNALLLGDSALYLCASSQGWGESPLHFGNGTRLTVT.